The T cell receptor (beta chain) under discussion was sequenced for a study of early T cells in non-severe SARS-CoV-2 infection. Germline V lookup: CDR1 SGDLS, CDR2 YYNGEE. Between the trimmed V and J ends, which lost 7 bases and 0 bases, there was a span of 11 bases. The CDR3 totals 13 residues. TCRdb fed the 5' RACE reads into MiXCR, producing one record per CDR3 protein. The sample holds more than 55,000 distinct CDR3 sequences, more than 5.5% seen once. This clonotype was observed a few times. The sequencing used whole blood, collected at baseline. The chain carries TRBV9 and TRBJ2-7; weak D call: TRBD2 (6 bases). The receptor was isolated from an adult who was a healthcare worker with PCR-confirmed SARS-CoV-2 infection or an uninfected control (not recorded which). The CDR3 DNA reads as TGTGCCAGCTCGGGAGAGAACTCCTACGAGCAGTACTTC. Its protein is CASSGENSYEQYF.